This TCR beta chain was recovered during a study of beta chain features in type 1 diabetes. Every bit of the isolated RNA underwent reverse transcription, so sequencing read expressed TCRB transcripts. Data came from immunoSEQ multiplex PCR; TCRdb stores just in-frame clones and leaves some out. The table shows around 300,000 clones, with around 7.3% occurring only once. The germline V gene has CDR1 MNHEY and CDR2 SVGAGI. The CDR3 totals 15 residues. V was cut by 6 bases and J by 3 bases, with 16 bases left in between. The source of this sequence is a woman younger than 30 in good health. V usage is TRBV6-5 and J usage is TRBJ2-3, with a weak D call TRBD2 (6 bases). Sequencing was carried out using central memory CD4+ T cells from blood. The chain's CDR3 is CASSPSLAGTDTQYF. The CDR3 DNA reads TGTGCCAGCAGCCCCAGCCTTGCGGGGACAGATACGCAGTATTTT.